The clone carrying this T cell receptor (beta chain) has more than one count but fewer than ten. This record comes from a study of T-cell reconstitution after alpha-beta-depleted transplantation in children. Germline V CDR1 and CDR2: SGHRS, YFSETQ. V gave up 1 base and J gave up 3 bases; unmatched junction bases: 6. This CDR3 has 16 amino acids. The TCRbeta library was prepared with unique molecular identifiers. TCRdb independently ran MiXCR on the PCR reads; one entry per CDR3 protein. Among 500,000 to 600,000 distinct CDR3 sequences listed, over 25% were seen once. V is TRBV5-1 and J is TRBJ2-3; 9 nucleotides line up with TRBD2. This clonotype was obtained from a human donor who donated a stem cell graft to a child with aplastic anemia. The sample was PBMCs from the stem cell graft donor, taken from the stem cell graft. CDR3 protein: CASSLLLAGSTDTQYF. CDR3 sequence (DNA): TGCGCCAGCAGCTTGCTCCTAGCGGGATCAACAGATACGCAGTATTTT.